There are many counts of the clone carrying this TCR beta chain. Its cognate antigen is unknown. The record originates from a study of spatial heterogeneity in lung cancer. Across the study: Consistently, beta-chain sequences turned up in larger numbers than alpha-chain sequences did. In tumor regions TCR transcript counts correlated strongly with a matched bulk RNA-seq T cell module score.

Broader study findings: Expanded alpha and beta TCR counts within tumors tracked tumor mutation counts.

The presence of a unique molecular identifier marked each TCR cDNA molecule. Each CDR3 protein gets one entry after TCRdb re-called the 5' RACE reads with MiXCR. The table lists under 4,000 distinct CDR3 sequences, 9% to 9.5% of them singletons, with 30% to 45% in the top ten. Per germline, CDR1 SGHTA and CDR2 FQGNSA. Trimming removed 0 bases at V and 1 base at J, with 6 bases between. The CDR3 loop spans 15 amino acids. Time point meaning: sample taken at primary tumor resection. The sample here was lung tumor tissue, taken at surgery. This TCR came from a male donor with early-stage non-small cell lung cancer. The chain carries TRBV7-2 and TRBJ2-2; D may be TRBD2 (6 bases). CDR3 loop: CASSLASGNTGELFF. DNA for the CDR3: TGTGCCAGCAGCTTAGCTAGCGGGAACACCGGGGAGCTGTTTTTT.